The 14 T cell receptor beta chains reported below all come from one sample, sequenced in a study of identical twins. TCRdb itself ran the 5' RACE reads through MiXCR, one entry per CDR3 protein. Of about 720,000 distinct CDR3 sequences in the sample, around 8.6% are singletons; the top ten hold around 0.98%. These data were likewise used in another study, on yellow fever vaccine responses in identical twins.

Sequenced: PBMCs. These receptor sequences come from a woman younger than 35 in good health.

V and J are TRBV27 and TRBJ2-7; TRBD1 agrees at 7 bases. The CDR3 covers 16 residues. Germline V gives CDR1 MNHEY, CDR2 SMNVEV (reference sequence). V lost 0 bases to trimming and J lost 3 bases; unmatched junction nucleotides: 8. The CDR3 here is CASSLSGTDLDYEQYF. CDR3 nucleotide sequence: TGTGCCAGCAGTTTATCTGGGACAGACCTAGACTACGAGCAGTACTTC.

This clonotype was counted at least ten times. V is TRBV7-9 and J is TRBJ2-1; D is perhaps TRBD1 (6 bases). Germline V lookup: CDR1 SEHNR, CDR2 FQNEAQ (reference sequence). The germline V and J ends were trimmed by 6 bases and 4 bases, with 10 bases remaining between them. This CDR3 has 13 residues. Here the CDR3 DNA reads TGTGCCAGCAGGTCACAGGGTTACAATGAGCAGTTCTTC. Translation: CASRSQGYNEQFF.

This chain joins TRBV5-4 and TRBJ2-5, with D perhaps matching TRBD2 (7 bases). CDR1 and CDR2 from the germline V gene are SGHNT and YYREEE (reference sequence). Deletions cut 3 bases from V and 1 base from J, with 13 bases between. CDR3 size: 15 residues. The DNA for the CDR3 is TGTGCCAGCAGCTCCCGGGGGGCGGTCCAAGAGACCCAGTACTTC. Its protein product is CASSSRGAVQETQYF.

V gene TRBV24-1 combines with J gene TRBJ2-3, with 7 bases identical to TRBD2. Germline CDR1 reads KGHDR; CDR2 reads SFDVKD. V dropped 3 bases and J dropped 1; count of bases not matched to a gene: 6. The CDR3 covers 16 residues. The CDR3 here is CATSDPTSPGTDTQYF. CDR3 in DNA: TGTGCCACCAGTGATCCGACTAGCCCCGGCACAGATACGCAGTATTTT.

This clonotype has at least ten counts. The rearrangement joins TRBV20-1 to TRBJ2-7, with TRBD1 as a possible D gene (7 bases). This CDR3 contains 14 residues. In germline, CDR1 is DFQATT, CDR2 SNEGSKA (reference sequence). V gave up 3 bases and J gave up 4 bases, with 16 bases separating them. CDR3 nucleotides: TGCAGTGCTAGGGTCAGACAGGGAGGTTACGAGCAGTACTTC. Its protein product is CSARVRQGGYEQYF.

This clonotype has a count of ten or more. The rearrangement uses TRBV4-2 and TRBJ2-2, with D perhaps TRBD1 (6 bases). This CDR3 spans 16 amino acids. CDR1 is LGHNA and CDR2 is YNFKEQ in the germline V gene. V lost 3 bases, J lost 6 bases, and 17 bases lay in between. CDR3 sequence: CASSHHYRESAGELFF. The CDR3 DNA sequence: TGTGCCAGCAGCCATCACTACAGGGAGTCGGCCGGGGAGCTGTTTTTT.

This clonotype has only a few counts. The CDR3 coding sequence is TGTGCCAGCAGTCCAAGACAGGGGATGAATTCACCCCTCCACTTT. Its protein product is CASSPRQGMNSPLHF. The chain couples TRBV2 to TRBJ1-6; TRBD1 agrees at 8 bases. CDR3 length: 15 residues. From germline, CDR1 is SNHLY and CDR2 FYNNEI. The V segment lost 5 bases and the J segment 7 bases; nucleotides outside the gene matches: 7.

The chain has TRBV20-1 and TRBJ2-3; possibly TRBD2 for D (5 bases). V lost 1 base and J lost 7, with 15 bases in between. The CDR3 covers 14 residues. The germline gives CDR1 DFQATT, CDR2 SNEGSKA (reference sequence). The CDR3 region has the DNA TGCAGTGCTAGAGTGGACGGGAAAGGGTATACGCAGTATTTT. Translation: CSARVDGKGYTQYF.

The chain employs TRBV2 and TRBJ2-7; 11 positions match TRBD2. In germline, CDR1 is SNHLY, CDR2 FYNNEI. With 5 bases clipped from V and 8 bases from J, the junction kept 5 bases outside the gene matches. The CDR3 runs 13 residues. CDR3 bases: TGTGCCAGCAGTCCGGGACTAGCGGCTAAGCAGTACTTC. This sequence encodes CASSPGLAAKQYF.

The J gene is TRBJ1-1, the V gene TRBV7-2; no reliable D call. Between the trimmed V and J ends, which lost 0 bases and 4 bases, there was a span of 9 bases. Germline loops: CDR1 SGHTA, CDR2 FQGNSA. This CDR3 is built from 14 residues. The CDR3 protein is CASSLARGGTEAFF. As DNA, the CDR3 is TGTGCCAGCAGCTTAGCTCGGGGAGGCACTGAAGCTTTCTTT.

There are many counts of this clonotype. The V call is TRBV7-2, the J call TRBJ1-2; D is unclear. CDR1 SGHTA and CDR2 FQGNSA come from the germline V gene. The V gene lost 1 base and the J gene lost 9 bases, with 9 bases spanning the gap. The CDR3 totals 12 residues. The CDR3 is CASSLVADRYTF. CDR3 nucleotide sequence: TGTGCCAGCAGCTTAGTGGCGGATCGCTACACCTTC. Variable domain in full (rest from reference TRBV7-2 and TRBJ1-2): GAGVSQSPSNKVTEKGKDVELRCDPISGHTALYWYRQSLGQGLEFLIYFQGNSAPDKSGLPSDRFSAERTGGSVSTLTIQRTQQEDSAVYLCASSLVADRYTFGSGTRLTVV.

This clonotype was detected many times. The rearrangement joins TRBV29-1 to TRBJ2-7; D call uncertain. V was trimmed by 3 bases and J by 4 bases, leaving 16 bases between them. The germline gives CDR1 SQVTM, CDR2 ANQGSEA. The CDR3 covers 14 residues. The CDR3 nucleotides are TGCAGCGTTGAGGGCGGAAAGAGTTGGTACGAGCAGTACTTC. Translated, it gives CSVEGGKSWYEQYF.

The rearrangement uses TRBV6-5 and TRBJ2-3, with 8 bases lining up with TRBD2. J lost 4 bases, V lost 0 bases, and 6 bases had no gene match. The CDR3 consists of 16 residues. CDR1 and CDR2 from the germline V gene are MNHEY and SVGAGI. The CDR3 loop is CASSYSSGSAADTQYF. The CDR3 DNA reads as TGTGCCAGCAGTTACTCCAGCGGGAGTGCGGCAGATACGCAGTATTTT.

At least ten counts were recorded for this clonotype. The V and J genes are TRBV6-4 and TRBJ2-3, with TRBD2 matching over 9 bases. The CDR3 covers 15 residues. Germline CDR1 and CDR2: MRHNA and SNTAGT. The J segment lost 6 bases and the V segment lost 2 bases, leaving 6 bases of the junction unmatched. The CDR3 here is CASSDTAGGPDTQYF. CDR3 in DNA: TGTGCCAGCAGTGACACCGCGGGAGGGCCCGATACGCAGTATTTT.